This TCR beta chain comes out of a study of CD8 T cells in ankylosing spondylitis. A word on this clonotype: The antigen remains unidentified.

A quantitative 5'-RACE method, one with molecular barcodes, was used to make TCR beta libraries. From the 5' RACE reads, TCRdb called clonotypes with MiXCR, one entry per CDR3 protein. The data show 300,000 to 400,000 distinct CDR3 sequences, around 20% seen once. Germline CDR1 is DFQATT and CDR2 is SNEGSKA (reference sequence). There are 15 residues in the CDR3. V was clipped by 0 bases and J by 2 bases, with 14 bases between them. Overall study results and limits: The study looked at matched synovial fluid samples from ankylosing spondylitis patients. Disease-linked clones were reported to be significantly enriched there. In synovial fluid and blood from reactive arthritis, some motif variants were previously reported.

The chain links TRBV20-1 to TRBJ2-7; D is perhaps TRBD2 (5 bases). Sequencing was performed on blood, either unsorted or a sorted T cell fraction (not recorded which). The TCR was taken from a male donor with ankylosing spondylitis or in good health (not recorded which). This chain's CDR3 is CSARDISGSPYEQYF. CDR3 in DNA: TGCAGTGCTAGAGATATAAGCGGATCCCCCTACGAGCAGTACTTC.